Each of the 19 T cell receptor beta chains below was sequenced from the same sample in a study of CD8 T cells in ankylosing spondylitis. Their antigens are not known. Each CDR3 protein is one row after TCRdb ran MiXCR on the 5' RACE reads. The data hold around 890,000 distinct CDR3 sequences, with about 11% observed a single time. Overall study results and limits: Characteristic of ankylosing spondylitis blood, it appeared, was a TCR beta motif comprising 7 to 9 highly homologous variants.

The sample consisted of blood, either unsorted or a sorted T cell fraction (not recorded which). All receptors come from a male donor with ankylosing spondylitis.

This clonotype was seen a few times. The genes are TRBV7-2 and TRBJ1-6; no firm D call. V was clipped by 4 bases and J by 7 bases, with 17 bases between them. The V gene's germline CDR1 is SGHTA and CDR2 FQGNSA. This CDR3 is built from 16 residues. The CDR3 DNA follows: TGTGCCAGCAGCTACGCCAGTGGAGCCCGAAATTCACCCCTCCACTTT. It codes for CASSYASGARNSPLHF.

The table lists this clonotype with many counts. The V and J genes are TRBV5-1 and TRBJ2-3, with 8 bases lining up with TRBD2. The ends lost 3 bases at V and 1 base at J; junction bases unmatched: 1. CDR1 SGHRS and CDR2 YFSETQ come from the germline V gene. This CDR3 spans 14 amino acids. CDR3 amino acids: CASSSLAGTDTQYF. The CDR3 DNA sequence: TGCGCCAGCAGCTCACTAGCGGGCACAGATACGCAGTATTTT.

This clonotype was counted between two and nine times. DNA of the CDR3: TGTGCCACCAGTGATTACAGGGACGAGCAGTACTTC. Translating gives CATSDYRDEQYF. The chain carries TRBV24-1 and TRBJ2-7; tentative D call: TRBD1 (6 bases). CDR3 length: 12 residues. Trimming shortened V by 2 bases and J by 5 bases, and 6 bases separated the two germline ends. Germline V gives CDR1 KGHDR, CDR2 SFDVKD.

This clonotype occurred many times. The rearrangement uses TRBV5-6 and TRBJ2-1; TRBD2 is a possible D gene (5 bases). Germline loops: CDR1 SGHDT, CDR2 YYEEEE. This CDR3 is built from 16 residues. V shed 5 bases and J shed 4 bases, with 19 bases lying between them. DNA for the CDR3: TGTGCCAGCAGTTATCGAAGGCTAGCCCTATACAATGAGCAGTTCTTC. Translated, it gives CASSYRRLALYNEQFF.

This clonotype was seen more than once but under ten times. The chain joins TRBV29-1 to TRBJ2-1; D is uncertain. The germline CDR1 and CDR2 sequences are SQVTM and ANQGSEA. The CDR3 extends over 11 amino acids. V was shortened by 4 bases and J by 6 bases, with 7 bases between the two germline ends. CDR3 bases: TGCAGCGTTGCTCTACCCAATGAGCAGTTCTTC. It yields the protein CSVALPNEQFF.

Of note for this clonotype: Its ends do not fully match the called genes, so a read error is possible. The J gene is TRBJ2-3, the V gene TRBV7-7; D unresolved. The germline V gene has CDR1 SSHAT and CDR2 FNYEAQ (reference sequence). This CDR3 has 14 amino acids. CDR3 loop: CASSPKGLADTQYF. The CDR3, as DNA: TGTGCTAGCAGCCCAAAAGGGTTGGCAGATACGCAGTATTTT. The full variable domain, with the rest looked up from reference TRBV7-7 and TRBJ2-3, is GAGVSQSPRYKVTKRGQDVTLRCDPISSHATLYWYQQALGQGPEFLTYFNYEAQPDKSGLPSDRFSAERPEGSISTLTIQRTEQRDSAMYRCASSPKGLADTQYFGPGTRLTVL.

This clonotype was seen many times. The chain combines TRBV20-1 with TRBJ1-1, with D hard to call. V was cut by 6 bases and J by 5 bases, with 16 bases left in between. This CDR3 contains 13 residues. CDR1 and CDR2 (germline): DFQATT, SNEGSKA (reference sequence). CDR3 sequence (DNA): TGCAGTGCGAGAAGACTCGGGGAGACTGAAGCTTTCTTT. This translates into CSARRLGETEAFF.

This clonotype was recorded at least ten times. The rearrangement links TRBV15 to TRBJ2-1; 12 bases align to TRBD2. With V trimmed by 5 bases and J by 6 bases, 8 bases remained unmatched. Germline CDR1 LNHNV, CDR2 YYDKDF (reference sequence). The CDR3 covers 16 residues. The CDR3 loop reads CATSRASGGAGNEQFF. In DNA, the CDR3 is TGTGCCACCAGCCGAGCTAGCGGGGGGGCCGGCAATGAGCAGTTCTTC.

The rearrangement links TRBV11-3 to TRBJ2-1, with 8 nucleotides matching TRBD2. CDR3 length: 14 residues. The J segment lost 4 bases and the V segment lost 5 bases, leaving 4 bases of the junction unmatched. Germline lookup yields CDR1 SGHNT and CDR2 YENEEA. CDR3 residues: CASSGGTRYNEQFF. The CDR3 DNA is TGTGCCAGCAGCGGTGGGACTAGATACAATGAGCAGTTCTTC.

This clonotype was observed a handful of times. The V call is TRBV9, the J call TRBJ1-2; 8 positions match TRBD1. The length of the CDR3 is 16 residues. V was clipped by 4 bases and J by 4 bases; unmatched bases: 12. The germline CDR1 and CDR2 sequences are SGDLS and YYNGEE. CDR3 sequence (DNA): TGTGCCAGCAGCCCCTCCCCGGACAGGGATATCTATGGCTACACCTTC. Protein product: CASSPSPDRDIYGYTF.

This clonotype was detected ten times or more. The chain employs TRBV28 and TRBJ2-7; 11 bases are a match to TRBD1. Trimming cost V 4 bases and J 2 bases; bases outside gene matches: 4. CDR3 length: 15 amino acids. Germline loops: CDR1 MDHEN, CDR2 SYDVKM. The CDR3 sequence is CASSSPGQGAYEQYF. The CDR3 nucleotides read TGTGCCAGCAGTTCCCCGGGACAGGGGGCCTACGAGCAGTACTTC.

The chain uses TRBV4-1 and TRBJ2-1, with D possibly being TRBD1 (5 bases). The CDR3 contains 15 residues. Germline V gene lookup returns CDR1 MGHRA and CDR2 YSYEKL. The V end was cut by 4 bases, the J end by 2 bases, with 12 bases between. CDR3 bases: TGCGCCAGCAGCCGGGTAGGGGTAGCCTACAATGAGCAGTTCTTC. Translated: CASSRVGVAYNEQFF.

The chain links TRBV7-2 to TRBJ2-7; TRBD2 matches at 7 bases. The CDR3 is 16 amino acids. Germline CDR1 reads SGHTA; CDR2 reads FQGNSA. The J segment lost 4 bases and the V segment lost 1 base, leaving 10 bases of the junction unmatched. CDR3 DNA: TGTGCCAGCAGCTTAGGGGGCCCCAGGGAGGGTTACGAGCAGTACTTC. Its protein is CASSLGGPREGYEQYF.

This clonotype was counted between two and nine times. The chain recombines TRBV10-3 with TRBJ2-3, with 9 bases matching TRBD2. The CDR3 consists of 15 residues. Trimming cost V 3 bases and J 0 bases; bases outside gene matches: 1. Per germline, CDR1 ENHRY and CDR2 SYGVKD. DNA of the CDR3: TGTGCCATCAGTGAAACTAGCGGGAGCACAGATACGCAGTATTTT. Translated: CAISETSGSTDTQYF.

A few counts support this clonotype. The chain is built from TRBV5-1 and TRBJ1-2; no clear D. Germline CDR1 SGHRS, CDR2 YFSETQ. V was clipped by 0 bases and J by 8 bases, with 14 bases between them. This CDR3 comprises 14 residues. CDR3 loop: CASSLVSLSGGYTF. For the CDR3, the DNA is TGCGCCAGCAGCTTGGTATCACTAAGTGGAGGCTACACCTTC. The full variable domain, completed using reference TRBV5-1 and TRBJ1-2, is KAGVTQTPRYLIKTRGQQVTLSCSPISGHRSVSWYQQTPGQGLQFLFEYFSETQRNKGNFPGRFSGRQFSNSRSEMNVSTLELGDSALYLCASSLVSLSGGYTFGSGTRLTVV.

This rearrangement joins TRBV15 to TRBJ2-7, with 7 bases fitting TRBD2. This CDR3 has 13 residues. Germline lookup yields CDR1 LNHNV and CDR2 YYDKDF (reference sequence). V lost 3 bases and J lost 5; bases outside the gene matches: 4. The CDR3 reads CATSSRGDDEQYF. CDR3 DNA: TGTGCCACCAGCAGCCGGGGGGACGACGAGCAGTACTTC.

This clonotype was seen a few times. This chain joins TRBV7-2 and TRBJ1-1, with unresolved D. Between the trimmed V and J ends, which lost 3 bases and 0 bases, there was a span of 20 bases. CDR3 length equals 18 residues. Germline CDR1 and CDR2: SGHTA and FQGNSA. CDR3 in DNA: TGTGCCAGCAGCTTCAGACCGCTAACGGGTTTCATGAACACTGAAGCTTTCTTT. Protein: CASSFRPLTGFMNTEAFF.

The J gene is TRBJ2-3, the V gene TRBV7-9; D is undetermined. Germline CDR1 and CDR2: SEHNR and FQNEAQ (reference sequence). The CDR3 consists of 15 residues. Trimming left V 0 bases short and J 3 bases short, with 10 bases between. CDR3 nucleotides: TGTGCCAGCAGCTTAGCCCCAGCAACGACAGATACGCAGTATTTT. It is translated as CASSLAPATTDTQYF.

This chain connects TRBV28 to TRBJ2-3; TRBD2 might be the D (7 bases). Germline V lookup: CDR1 MDHEN, CDR2 SYDVKM. Trimming took 6 bases from V and 0 from J, leaving 13 bases between them. The CDR3 contains 15 residues. CDR3 nucleotides: TGTGCCAGCAGCGAGGGGGGGACTAGCACAGATACGCAGTATTTT. Amino acids: CASSEGGTSTDTQYF. The full variable domain, in which reference TRBV28 and TRBJ2-3 provide the parts outside the CDR3, is DVKVTQSSRYLVKRTGEKVFLECVQDMDHENMFWYRQDPGLGLRLIYFSYDVKMKEKGDIPEGYSVSREKKERFSLILESASTNQTSMYLCASSEGGTSTDTQYFGPGTRLTVL.